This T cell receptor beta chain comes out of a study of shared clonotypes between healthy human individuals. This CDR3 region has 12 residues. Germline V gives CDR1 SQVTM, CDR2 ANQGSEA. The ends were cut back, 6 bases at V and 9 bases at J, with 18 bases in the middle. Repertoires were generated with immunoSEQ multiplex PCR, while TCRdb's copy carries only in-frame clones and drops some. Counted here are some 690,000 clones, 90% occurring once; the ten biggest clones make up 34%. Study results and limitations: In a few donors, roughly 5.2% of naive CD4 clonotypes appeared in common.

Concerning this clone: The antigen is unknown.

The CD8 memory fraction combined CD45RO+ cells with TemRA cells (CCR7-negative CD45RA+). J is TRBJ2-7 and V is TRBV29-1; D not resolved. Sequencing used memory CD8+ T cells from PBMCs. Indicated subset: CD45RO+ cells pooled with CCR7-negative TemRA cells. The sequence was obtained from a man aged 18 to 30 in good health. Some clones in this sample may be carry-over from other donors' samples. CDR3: CSVLVSPDPQYF. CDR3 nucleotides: TGCAGCGTGCTGGTTTCTCCCGATCCGCAGTACTTC.